This TCR beta chain is from a study of Tregs in tolerant kidney transplant recipients. TCRdb's copy holds only in-frame clones and misses some; the assay was immunoSEQ multiplex PCR. The table shows about 77,000 clones, with 95% to 98% occurring only once. About this clone: Antigen: not known.

General observations from the study: Findings come from small patient numbers and require larger validation.

The CDR3 has 13 residues. Deletions cut 8 bases from V and 3 bases from J, with 9 bases between. Germline CDR1 reads SGDLS; CDR2 reads YYNGEE. The origin of this receptor is a human donor who received a combined kidney and bone marrow transplant. The chain joins TRBV9 to TRBJ2-6, with a possible D match to TRBD2 (5 bases). Sequencing used CD4+ T cells from blood, obtained before the transplant. CDR3: CASERVGANVLTF. CDR3 coding DNA: TGTGCCAGTGAGAGGGTTGGGGCCAACGTCCTGACTTTC.